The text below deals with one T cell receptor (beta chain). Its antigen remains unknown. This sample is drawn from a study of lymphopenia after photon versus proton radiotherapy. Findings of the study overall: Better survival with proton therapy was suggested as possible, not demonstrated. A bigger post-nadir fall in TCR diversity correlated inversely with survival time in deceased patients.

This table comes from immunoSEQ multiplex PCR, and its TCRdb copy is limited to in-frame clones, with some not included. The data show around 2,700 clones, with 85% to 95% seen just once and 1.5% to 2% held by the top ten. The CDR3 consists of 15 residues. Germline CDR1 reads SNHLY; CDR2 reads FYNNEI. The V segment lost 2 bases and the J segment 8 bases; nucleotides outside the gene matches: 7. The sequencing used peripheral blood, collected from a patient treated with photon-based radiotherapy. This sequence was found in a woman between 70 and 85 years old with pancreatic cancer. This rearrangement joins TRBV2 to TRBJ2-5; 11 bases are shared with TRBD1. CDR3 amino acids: CASSEIGDRGDTQYF. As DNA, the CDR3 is TGTGCCAGCAGTGAAATCGGGGACAGGGGGGATACCCAGTACTTC.